This T cell receptor (beta chain) appears in the sequencing data of a study of CD8+ T cells in alopecia areata. Regarding the study as a whole: Among patients, TCR sharing was less clear than in mice, a difference possibly due in part to HLA diversity in the patient population.

To note about this clone: Its antigen is unidentified.

This sample's treatment: oral pan-JAK inhibitor, 5-10 mg twice daily. Looked up from germline, CDR1 is SGHNT and CDR2 is YYREEE (reference sequence). There are 15 residues in the CDR3. V lost 4 bases, J lost 8 bases, and 21 bases lay in between. Extracted RNA was reverse transcribed into cDNA, the sequencing template. Assay used: immunoSEQ multiplex PCR; TCRdb lists only in-frame clones, some missing. The sample contains some 150,000 clones, around 87% of which appear only once. This receptor was identified in a human donor with alopecia areata. The sequencing here drew on CD8+ T cells sorted from blood, taken at week 4, from a patient treated with tofacitinib. V is TRBV5-4 and J is TRBJ1-2; a weak D match, TRBD1 (5 bases). CDR3 coding DNA: TGTGCCAGCAGCATCGGGACGGTAGTAGATAAAGGCTACACCTTC. Translated, it gives CASSIGTVVDKGYTF.